This is a list of T cell receptor beta chains from one sample in a study of regulatory T cells in long-lasting Graves disease. Each CDR3 protein is one row after TCRdb ran MiXCR on the multiplex PCR reads. Of hundreds of thousands of distinct CDR3 sequences in the sample, approximately 15% were seen once. The same data also went into a second study, on T cells in Graves' hyperthyroidism and ophthalmopathy.

The source material was peripheral blood mononuclear cells (PBMCs), sampled at new diagnosis, from a patient treated with antithyroid drugs. The origin of the receptors is a woman in her 30s with Graves disease. Each CDR3 is given with its conserved first and last residue. The D gene is left open where the match is weak. Clone size is shown for a subset of rows, as once, few, many or a class of expanded clone.

many	-	TRBV2	TRBJ2-7	CASSWEAIYEQYF	TGTGCCAGCAGCTGGGAGGCCATCTACGAGCAGTACTTC
-	-	TRBV30	TRBJ1-6	CAWSQGISPLHF	TGTGCCTGGAGCCAGGGGATTTCACCCCTCCACTTT
-	-	TRBV18	TRBJ2-7	CASSSRDNSYEQYF	TGTGCCAGCTCAAGCCGGGACAATTCCTACGAGCAGTACTTC
many	-	TRBV2	TRBJ2-5	CASKAHGTPQETQYF	TGTGCCAGCAAGGCCCACGGGACTCCTCAAGAGACCCAGTACTTC
many	TRBD1	TRBV12-3/TRBV12-4	TRBJ2-7	CASSRTGGAYEQYF	TGTGCCAGCAGTCGGACAGGGGGGGCCTACGAGCAGTACTTC
-	TRBD2	TRBV6-2/TRBV6-3	TRBJ2-7	CASSYSSTSGPTARSYEQYF	TGTGCCAGCAGTTACTCATCTACTAGCGGGCCCACCGCCCGCTCCTACGAGCAGTACTTC
-	-	TRBV20-1	TRBJ1-1	CSARGRTEGTFF	TGCAGTGCTAGAGGAAGGACGGAGGGAACTTTCTTT
few	-	TRBV7-9	TRBJ2-7	CASNHPLDPYEQYF	TGTGCCAGCAACCACCCTTTGGACCCCTACGAGCAGTACTTC
many	-	TRBV20-1	TRBJ2-3	CSATEVTDTQYF	TGCAGTGCTACAGAGGTTACAGATACGCAGTATTTT
many	-	TRBV7-2	TRBJ1-5	CASSLLEQGSQPQHF	TGTGCCAGCAGCTTACTGGAGCAGGGCAGTCAGCCCCAGCATTTT
-	TRBD2	TRBV9	TRBJ2-3	CASSVARTSGASDTQYF	TGTGCCAGCAGCGTAGCAAGGACTAGCGGGGCATCGGATACGCAGTATTTT
many	TRBD2	TRBV28	TRBJ2-1	CASPPRSSGRFHEQFF	TGTGCCAGCCCCCCTCGAAGTAGCGGGAGGTTCCATGAGCAGTTCTTC
few	TRBD2	TRBV20-1	TRBJ2-7	CSASLAGAHEQYF	TGCAGTGCTAGTCTAGCGGGAGCCCACGAGCAGTACTTC
-	TRBD2	TRBV20-1	TRBJ2-1	CSAHRGSGISYEQFF	TGCAGTGCTCATAGAGGTAGCGGGATCTCCTATGAGCAGTTCTTC
-	-	TRBV6-2/TRBV6-3	TRBJ2-2	CASSWRQPSPTGELFF	TGTGCCAGCAGCTGGAGACAGCCCAGCCCTACCGGGGAGCTGTTTTTT
-	-	TRBV3-1	TRBJ2-1	CASSQVSGRGYNEQFF	TGTGCCAGCAGCCAAGTATCCGGGAGAGGGTACAATGAGCAGTTCTTC
many	-	TRBV3-1	TRBJ1-1	CASSLGKGTEAFF	TGTGCCAGCAGCCTCGGAAAAGGCACTGAAGCTTTCTTT
-	TRBD2	TRBV20-1	TRBJ2-1	CSTSGRAVDNEQFF	TGCAGTACTAGCGGGAGGGCCGTGGACAATGAGCAGTTCTTC
-	-	TRBV24-1	TRBJ2-1	CATSGTLGLYNEQFF	TGTGCCACCAGTGGCACTCTAGGACTTTACAATGAGCAGTTCTTC
many	TRBD1	TRBV30	TRBJ1-1	CAWSHLGTGDTEAFF	TGTGCCTGGAGTCACCTCGGGACAGGGGACACTGAAGCTTTCTTT
many	TRBD2	TRBV20-1	TRBJ2-7	CSARDSGRFEQYF	TGCAGTGCTAGAGATAGCGGGAGATTCGAGCAGTACTTC
few	-	TRBV9	TRBJ1-1	CASSVERLNTEAFF	TGTGCCAGCAGCGTAGAAAGGTTGAACACTGAAGCTTTCTTT
few	TRBD1	TRBV6-1	TRBJ2-3	CASSPDRTSTDTQYF	TGTGCCAGCAGTCCGGACAGGACAAGCACAGATACGCAGTATTTT
-	TRBD1	TRBV25-1	TRBJ1-2	CASSDLTGRGDYGYTF	TGTGCCAGCAGTGACTTGACAGGGAGAGGGGACTATGGCTACACCTTC
few	-	TRBV24-1	TRBJ2-2	CATSGPRGIALGTGELFF	TGTGCCACCAGTGGCCCCCGGGGGATAGCCCTGGGCACCGGGGAGCTGTTTTTT
many	-	TRBV12-3/TRBV12-4	TRBJ2-2	CASSLGWPGELFF	TGTGCCAGCAGTTTAGGGTGGCCCGGGGAGCTGTTTTTT
-	-	TRBV29-1	TRBJ2-1	CSVPRERMIGGEQFF	TGCAGCGTTCCAAGGGAAAGAATGATAGGTGGCGAGCAGTTCTTC
few	-	TRBV19	TRBJ1-5	CASSIWEGPNQPQHF	TGTGCCAGTAGTATTTGGGAGGGACCGAATCAGCCCCAGCATTTT
-	-	TRBV4-2	TRBJ1-1	CASSQDRVSDTEAFF	TGTGCCAGCAGCCAAGACAGGGTGAGTGACACTGAAGCTTTCTTT
many	-	TRBV3-1	TRBJ2-3	CASSQDGHSTDTQYF	TGTGCCAGCAGCCAAGACGGACATTCCACAGATACGCAGTATTTT
many	-	TRBV27	TRBJ1-2	CASSFRGPGYGYTF	TGTGCCAGCAGTTTTCGGGGGCCAGGGTATGGCTACACCTTC
-	TRBD1	TRBV18	TRBJ1-5	CASSRIPGQNQPQHF	TGTGCCAGCTCACGAATTCCGGGACAGAATCAGCCCCAGCATTTT
many	-	TRBV7-9	TRBJ2-3	CASSQVAETQYF	TGTGCCAGCAGCCAAGTGGCAGAGACGCAGTATTTT
many	-	TRBV27	TRBJ1-5	CASRLRRNSNQPQHF	TGTGCCAGCAGACTACGGAGGAATAGCAATCAGCCCCAGCATTTT
-	-	TRBV4-1	TRBJ2-3	CASSQAPLGGTDTQYF	TGCGCCAGCAGCCAAGCTCCTCTTGGGGGCACAGATACGCAGTATTTT
few	-	TRBV5-1	TRBJ2-5	CASSLFPRETGETQYF	TGCGCCAGCAGCTTGTTCCCCCGGGAGACCGGTGAGACCCAGTACTTC
many	-	TRBV7-2	TRBJ1-1	CASSLRGGVGGKVTEAFF	TGTGCCAGCAGCTTAAGGGGTGGGGTCGGAGGGAAGGTCACTGAAGCTTTCTTT
-	-	TRBV5-5	TRBJ1-6	CASSLAALQPSSSYNSPLHF	TGTGCCAGCAGCTTGGCCGCCTTACAGCCCTCGAGCTCCTATAATTCACCCCTCCACTTT
many	-	TRBV2	TRBJ1-2	CASSEYPTGEGYTF	TGTGCCAGCAGTGAATACCCCACTGGGGAGGGCTACACCTTC
many	-	TRBV6-5	TRBJ1-1	CASSYSNVWSEAFF	TGTGCCAGCAGTTACTCGAACGTTTGGAGCGAAGCTTTCTTT
few	-	TRBV20-1	TRBJ1-1	CSARDNIRHPGTEAFF	TGCAGTGCTAGAGATAATATCCGGCATCCAGGCACTGAAGCTTTCTTT